The rows below give T cell receptor beta chains drawn from one sample of a study of T cell repertoires in cytomegalovirus infection. One entry per CDR3 protein, called by TCRdb with MiXCR from the reads. The sample contains 80,000 or so distinct CDR3 sequences, 35% to 45% of which appear only once. These receptors' targets are unknown. The sample was CD8+ T cells from cultured PBMCs, taken from culture after CMV antigen stimulation. The receptors shown here come from a human donor in good health (CMV status not recorded). Some clones in this sample may be carry-over from other donors' samples. Both conserved end residues are part of each CDR3. The order of the fields is J gene, V gene, D gene, clone size, CDR3 protein, CDR3 DNA. D genes are given only for firm matches. Clone sizes are given selectively: once, few, many, or a class where the clone is expanded.

J gene: TRBJ2-7; V gene: TRBV29-1; D gene: .; clone size: .; CDR3 protein: CSVREQGYEQYF; CDR3 DNA: TGCAGCGTTAGAGAACAGGGCTACGAGCAGTACTTC
J gene: TRBJ1-1; V gene: TRBV7-8; D gene: .; clone size: .; CDR3 protein: CASRPGGRRLSTEAFF; CDR3 DNA: TGTGCCAGCAGACCTGGGGGGCGCCGGCTGAGCACTGAAGCTTTCTTT
J gene: TRBJ1-6; V gene: TRBV27; D gene: TRBD1; clone size: once; CDR3 protein: CASSFTTGNNSPLHF; CDR3 DNA: TGTGCCAGCAGTTTCACGACAGGGAATAATTCACCCCTCCACTTT
J gene: TRBJ2-3; V gene: TRBV7-6; D gene: .; clone size: few; CDR3 protein: CASSLAGPASTDTQYF; CDR3 DNA: TGTGCCAGCAGCTTGGCGGGGCCCGCTAGTACAGATACGCAGTATTTT
J gene: TRBJ1-2; V gene: TRBV3-1; D gene: .; clone size: .; CDR3 protein: CASSQDLSGYTF; CDR3 DNA: TGTGCCAGCAGCCAAGATCTCTCCGGCTACACCTTC
J gene: TRBJ2-5; V gene: TRBV27; D gene: .; clone size: .; CDR3 protein: CASNMGSGAVETQYF; CDR3 DNA: TGTGCCAGCAACATGGGTTCGGGGGCGGTGGAGACCCAGTACTTC
J gene: TRBJ1-1; V gene: TRBV4-3; D gene: .; clone size: few; CDR3 protein: CASSQVRGAAEAFF; CDR3 DNA: TGCGCCAGCAGCCAAGTAAGAGGTGCAGCTGAAGCTTTCTTT
J gene: TRBJ2-3; V gene: TRBV7-9; D gene: .; clone size: .; CDR3 protein: CASRSSTDTQYF; CDR3 DNA: TGTGCCAGCAGGTCTAGCACAGATACGCAGTATTTT
J gene: TRBJ2-5; V gene: TRBV12-3/TRBV12-4; D gene: TRBD2; clone size: .; CDR3 protein: CASSGGTEETQYF; CDR3 DNA: TGTGCCAGCAGCGGGGGGACGGAAGAGACCCAGTACTTC
J gene: TRBJ2-1; V gene: TRBV6-6; D gene: .; clone size: .; CDR3 protein: CASSPVSNSYNEQFF; CDR3 DNA: TGTGCCAGCAGCCCGGTTTCAAACTCCTACAATGAGCAGTTCTTC
J gene: TRBJ2-5; V gene: TRBV20-1; D gene: .; clone size: few; CDR3 protein: CSAPPLARETQYF; CDR3 DNA: TGCAGTGCTCCGCCTTTAGCCCGGGAGACCCAGTACTTC
J gene: TRBJ1-1; V gene: TRBV7-2; D gene: TRBD1; clone size: many; CDR3 protein: CASSRGYLQGVMNTEAFF; CDR3 DNA: TGTGCCAGCAGCCGAGGATACCTTCAGGGGGTAATGAACACTGAAGCTTTCTTT
J gene: TRBJ2-1; V gene: TRBV7-9; D gene: .; clone size: few; CDR3 protein: CASSFGGLYNEQFF; CDR3 DNA: TGTGCCAGCAGCTTCGGGGGCCTTTACAATGAGCAGTTCTTC
J gene: TRBJ1-4; V gene: TRBV23-1; D gene: .; clone size: .; CDR3 protein: CASSGRRNATNEKLFF; CDR3 DNA: TGCGCCAGCAGCGGTCGACGGAATGCAACTAATGAAAAACTGTTTTTT